This T cell receptor (beta chain) was recorded in a study of T cells in Graves' hyperthyroidism and ophthalmopathy. Study conclusions and caveats: Blood also contained most expanded thyroid clonotypes above 0.001.

Amplification yielded TCR beta CDR3 regions, with RNA transcripts as the source. Carried out on the TCR CDR3, a first-round RT-PCR used the HTBI primer set. Each CDR3 protein gets one entry after TCRdb re-called the multiplex PCR reads with MiXCR. The table shows about 380,000 distinct CDR3 sequences, with roughly 14% occurring only once. About this clonotype itself: The antigen remains unidentified. A much more abundant neighbour one base away suggests this may be a read error.

The CDR3 covers 14 residues. Patients were aged 18 to 65, had disease duration under 2 months, and had newly diagnosed hyperthyroidism. Blood was drawn at first hyperthyroidism diagnosis, before any ophthalmopathy symptoms. This sequence originates from a young man with Graves' hyperthyroidism that later progressed to Graves' ophthalmopathy. The chain links TRBV12-3 or TRBV12-4 to TRBJ1-3, with a weak D call TRBD1 (5 bases). Sequencing was done on a sample of blood. The chain's CDR3 is CGSSFQGLGNTIYF. The CDR3, as DNA: TGTGGCAGCAGTTTCCAGGGCCTCGGAAACACCATATATTTT.